This entry describes one T cell receptor beta chain. The source of the sample is a study of shared clonotypes between healthy human individuals. Study context: Aged 18 to 49, the donors were a couple of women and a few men.

Template for every sorted-subset replicate PCR totaled about 0.2 ug DNA, 25,000 to 30,000 T cell genomes. Only in-frame clones appear in the TCRdb table, and some are missing; sequencing was by immunoSEQ multiplex PCR. The sample lists some 630,000 clones; 95% to 97% were seen once. It was CD45RO-negative cells, positively selected for CCR7, that made up naive CD8 cells, with terminally differentiated effector memory CD45RA+ cells excluded. CDR1 is SGHDN and CDR2 is FVKESK in the germline V gene. The CDR3 length is 16 residues. J lost 2 bases, V lost 0 bases, and 7 bases had no gene match. Material: naive CD8+ T cells sorted from blood. This sequence was found in a woman aged 25 to 39 in good health. The V and J genes are TRBV14 and TRBJ2-7; TRBD1 matches at 7 bases. The CDR3 nucleotides are TGTGCCAGCAGCCAAGATTTGACAGGGAAAGCCTACGAGCAGTACTTC. This codes for CASSQDLTGKAYEQYF.